The clone carrying this TCR beta chain came up a few times. CDR3 size: 13 residues. The germline V gene has CDR1 SEHNR and CDR2 FQNEAQ (reference sequence). V trimming: 5 bases; J trimming: 5 bases; junction bases outside the gene matches: 2. This record belongs to a study of T-cell reconstitution after alpha-beta-depleted transplantation in children. During its preparation, the TCRbeta library received unique molecular identifiers. TCRdb fed the PCR reads into MiXCR, producing one record per CDR3 protein. The sample has 250,000 to 300,000 distinct CDR3 sequences; approximately 9.8% are singletons. The sequencing used PBMCs from the stem cell graft donor, collected from the stem cell graft. The rearrangement joins TRBV7-9 to TRBJ2-1; TRBD2 matches at 8 bases. The clonotype comes from a human donor who donated a stem cell graft to a child with SCID. The CDR3 sequence is CASSGGGHNEQFF. DNA of the CDR3: TGTGCCAGCAGCGGCGGGGGGCACAATGAGCAGTTCTTC.